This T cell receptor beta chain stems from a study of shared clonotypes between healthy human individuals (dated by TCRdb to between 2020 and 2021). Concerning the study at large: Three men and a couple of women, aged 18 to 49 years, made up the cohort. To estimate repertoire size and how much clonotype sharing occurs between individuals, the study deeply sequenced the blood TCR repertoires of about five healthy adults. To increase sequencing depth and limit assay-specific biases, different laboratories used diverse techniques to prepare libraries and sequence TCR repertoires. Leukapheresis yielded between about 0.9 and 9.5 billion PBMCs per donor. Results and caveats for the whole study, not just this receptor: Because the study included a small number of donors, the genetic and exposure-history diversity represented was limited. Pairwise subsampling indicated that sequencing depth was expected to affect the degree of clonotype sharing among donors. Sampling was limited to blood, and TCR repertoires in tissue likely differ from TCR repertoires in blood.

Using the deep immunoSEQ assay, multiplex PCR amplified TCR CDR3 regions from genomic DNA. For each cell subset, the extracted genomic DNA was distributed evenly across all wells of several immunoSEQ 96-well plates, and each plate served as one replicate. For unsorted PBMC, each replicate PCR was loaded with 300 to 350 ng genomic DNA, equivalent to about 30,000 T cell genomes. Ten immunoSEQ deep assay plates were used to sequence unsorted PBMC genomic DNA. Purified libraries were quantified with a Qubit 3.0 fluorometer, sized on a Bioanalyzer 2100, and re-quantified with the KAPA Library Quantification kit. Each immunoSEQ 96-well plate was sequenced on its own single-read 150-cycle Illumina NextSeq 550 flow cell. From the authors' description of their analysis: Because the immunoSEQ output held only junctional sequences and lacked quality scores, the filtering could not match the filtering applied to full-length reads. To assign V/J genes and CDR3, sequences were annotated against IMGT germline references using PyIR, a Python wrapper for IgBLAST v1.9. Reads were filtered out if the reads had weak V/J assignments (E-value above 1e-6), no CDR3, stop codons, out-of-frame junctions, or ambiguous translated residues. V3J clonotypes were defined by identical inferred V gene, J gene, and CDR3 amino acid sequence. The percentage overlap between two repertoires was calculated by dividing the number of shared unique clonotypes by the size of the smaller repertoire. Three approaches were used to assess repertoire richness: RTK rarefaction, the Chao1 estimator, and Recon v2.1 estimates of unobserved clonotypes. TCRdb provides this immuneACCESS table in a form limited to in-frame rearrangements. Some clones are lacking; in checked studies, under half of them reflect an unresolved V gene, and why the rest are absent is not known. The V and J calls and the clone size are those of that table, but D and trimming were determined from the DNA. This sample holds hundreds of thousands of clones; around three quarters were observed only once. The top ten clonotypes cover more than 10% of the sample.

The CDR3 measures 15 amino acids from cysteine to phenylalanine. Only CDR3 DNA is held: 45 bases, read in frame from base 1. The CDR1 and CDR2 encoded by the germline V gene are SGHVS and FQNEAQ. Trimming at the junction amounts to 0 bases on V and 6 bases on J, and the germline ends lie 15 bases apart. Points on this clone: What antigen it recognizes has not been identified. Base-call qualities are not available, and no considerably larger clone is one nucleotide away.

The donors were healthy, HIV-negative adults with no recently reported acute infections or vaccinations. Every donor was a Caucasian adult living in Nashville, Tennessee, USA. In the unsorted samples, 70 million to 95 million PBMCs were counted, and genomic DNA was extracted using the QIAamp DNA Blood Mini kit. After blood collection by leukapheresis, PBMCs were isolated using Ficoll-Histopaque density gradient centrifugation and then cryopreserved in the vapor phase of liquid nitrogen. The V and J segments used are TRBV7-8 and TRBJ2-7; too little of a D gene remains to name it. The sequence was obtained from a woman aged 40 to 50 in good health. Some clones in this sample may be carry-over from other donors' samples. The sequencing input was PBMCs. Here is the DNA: TGTGCCAGCAGCTTAGCGTATAACACGGAAGGCGAGCAGTACTTC. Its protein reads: CASSLAYNTEGEQYF.